Detailed here is one TCR beta chain. Negative isolation was used for CD8+ and CD4+ T cells and FACS enrichment for TEMRA cells. In germline, CDR1 is DFQATT, CDR2 SNEGSKA (reference sequence). The V gene end was trimmed by 1 base and the J gene end by 5 bases; junction bases not matched to a gene: 11. This CDR3 has 16 amino acids. The data derive from a study of CD8 T cells in Susac syndrome. Overall study: Sequenced Susac syndrome patients included over 5 with clinically active disease and about eight in remission.

Random hexamers were used to reverse transcribe the RNA input (about 0.5 to 1 ug). TCRdb re-derived calls from the immunoSEQ multiplex PCR reads in MiXCR, one entry per CDR3 protein. Of about 120,000 distinct CDR3 sequences in the sample, nearly 96% were seen once. Sequencing was done on a sample of CD4+ T cells from PBMCs. The sequence was obtained from a human donor with Susac syndrome. V gene TRBV20-1 combines with J gene TRBJ2-1, with TRBD2 matching over 7 bases. The CDR3 DNA reads as TGCAGTGCTAGAGTCCGCAGCGGGATGAGTCACAATGAGCAGTTCTTC. This codes for CSARVRSGMSHNEQFF.